Listed here are 24 T cell receptor beta chains from one sample, sequenced in a study of shared clonotypes between healthy human individuals. The table came from immunoSEQ multiplex PCR; TCRdb's copy has only in-frame clones and leaves some out. This sample has about 2.4 million clones, with approximately 93% found just once. The specimen sequenced was naive CD4+ T cells from PBMCs. Subset in this sample: CD45RA+ positively selected. Receptors were obtained from a man younger than 35 in good health. Some clones in this sample may be carry-over from other donors' samples.

The chain has TRBV30 and TRBJ2-3; possibly TRBD2 for D (5 bases). The germline V gene has CDR1 GTSNPN and CDR2 SVGIG (reference sequence). The CDR3 spans 15 residues. V lost 3 bases and J lost 0, with 13 bases in between. This CDR3 is CAWSPRGGSTDTQYF. CDR3 bases: TGTGCCTGGAGCCCGCGAGGCGGGAGCACAGATACGCAGTATTTT.

The CDR3: CASSSVRGPGANVLTF. For the CDR3, the DNA is TGTGCCAGCAGCTCTGTCCGGGGGCCTGGGGCCAACGTCCTGACTTTC. The rearrangement links TRBV11-2 to TRBJ2-6; D possibly matches TRBD1 or TRBD2 (6 bases each). Germline loops: CDR1 SGHAT, CDR2 FQNNGV. V gave up 4 bases and J gave up 2 bases, with 12 bases separating them. The CDR3 is 16 residues long.

The chain links TRBV27 to TRBJ1-2, with D perhaps matching TRBD1 (6 bases). The CDR3 spans 13 residues. V was cut by 6 bases and J by 4 bases, with 12 bases left in between. Germline-derived CDR1 and CDR2 are MNHEY and SMNVEV (reference sequence). CDR3 residues: CASRAQGLYGYTF. Written as DNA, the CDR3 is TGTGCCAGCAGAGCACAGGGCCTCTATGGCTACACCTTC.

Comment on this clone: The sample holds other DNA sequences that translate to the same CDR3. The gene calls are TRBV5-1 and TRBJ2-3, with no clear D. The germline V and J ends were trimmed by 0 bases and 0 bases, with 5 bases remaining between them. This CDR3 has 14 amino acids. CDR1 and CDR2 (germline): SGHRS, YFSETQ. The CDR3 DNA is TGCGCCAGCAGCTTGGTAGTGAGCACAGATACGCAGTATTTT. It translates to CASSLVVSTDTQYF.

This rearrangement joins TRBV7-2 to TRBJ2-3; 8 nucleotides match TRBD2. Germline CDR1 and CDR2: SGHTA and FQGNSA. This CDR3 has 15 residues. The junction had 8 bases not matched to a gene; V was cut back by 4 bases and J by 5 bases. CDR3 in amino acids: CASSSTGGQGDTQYF. CDR3 in DNA: TGTGCCAGCAGCTCGACGGGGGGGCAGGGAGATACGCAGTATTTT.

The chain combines TRBV6-1 with TRBJ2-3; 9 nucleotides agree with TRBD2. Germline trimming cut 2 bases from V and 1 base from J; bases unmatched to any gene: 16. In germline, CDR1 is MNHNS, CDR2 SASEGT. The CDR3 length is 20 residues. CDR3 residues: CASSEFVYGWREGRTDTQYF. CDR3 sequence (DNA): TGTGCCAGCAGTGAATTTGTTTATGGTTGGCGGGAGGGGCGCACAGATACGCAGTATTTT.

The genes are TRBV9 and TRBJ2-5; 11 bases agree with TRBD2. Losses at the gene ends were 0 bases for V and 4 bases for J; bases not matched to a gene: 8. There are 17 residues in the CDR3. The V gene's germline CDR1 is SGDLS and CDR2 YYNGEE. The CDR3 nucleotides read TGTGCCAGCAGCGTAGCTGCTAGCGGGAGGTGGGGAGAGACCCAGTACTTC. As protein: CASSVAASGRWGETQYF.

This clone turned up a few times. V usage is TRBV7-9 and J usage is TRBJ2-7; TRBD1 agrees at 9 bases. Looked up from germline, CDR1 is SEHNR and CDR2 is FQNEAQ (reference sequence). The CDR3 has 14 amino acids. The V segment lost 4 bases and the J segment 2 bases; nucleotides outside the gene matches: 3. Here the CDR3 reads CASSSTGGPYEQYF. In DNA form, the CDR3 reads TGTGCCAGCAGCTCCACAGGGGGCCCCTACGAGCAGTACTTC.

The chain recombines TRBV18 with TRBJ1-2, with D unclear. The germline V and J ends were trimmed by 5 bases and 0 bases, with 16 bases remaining between them. The CDR3 loop spans 16 amino acids. Germline V gene lookup returns CDR1 KGHSH and CDR2 LQKENI. In DNA, the CDR3 is TGTGCCAGCTCAACGGGTACCGTCATTTCTAACTATGGCTACACCTTC. Protein: CASSTGTVISNYGYTF. Drawing the rest from reference TRBV18 and TRBJ1-2, the complete variable domain is NAGVMQNPRHLVRRRGQEARLRCSPMKGHSHVYWYRQLPEEGLKFMVYLQKENIIDESGMPKERFSAEFPKEGPSILRIQQVVRGDSAAYFCASSTGTVISNYGYTFGSGTRLTVV.

This sequence joins TRBV30 and TRBJ2-1; 9 bases line up with TRBD2. CDR3 length equals 13 residues. The V gene end was trimmed by 3 bases and the J gene end by 9 bases; junction bases not matched to a gene: 6. CDR1 GTSNPN and CDR2 SVGIG come from the germline V gene (reference sequence). The CDR3 DNA is TGTGCCTGGAGAGGCGGGAGGGAGCCTGAGCAGTTCTTC. The encoded protein is CAWRGGREPEQFF. The full variable domain, in which reference TRBV30 and TRBJ2-1 provide the parts outside the CDR3, is SQTIHQWPATLVQPVGSPLSLECTVEGTSNPNLYWYRQAAGRGLQLLFYSVGIGQISSEVPQNLSASRPQDRQFILSSKKLLLSDSGFYLCAWRGGREPEQFFGPGTRLTVL.

The V call is TRBV11-2, the J call TRBJ2-5; 9 positions agree with TRBD2. J lost 5 bases, V lost 5 bases, and 6 bases had no gene match. From germline, CDR1 is SGHAT and CDR2 FQNNGV. The CDR3 has 14 amino acids. The CDR3 sequence is CASSLLSGSETQYF. CDR3 in DNA: TGTGCCAGCAGCCTCCTTAGCGGGAGCGAGACCCAGTACTTC.

The J gene is TRBJ2-7, the V gene TRBV5-1; TRBD1 matches 12 bases. Germline V gene lookup returns CDR1 SGHRS and CDR2 YFSETQ. V was clipped by 3 bases and J by 5 bases; unmatched bases: 12. The CDR3 loop spans 17 amino acids. This CDR3 is CASSSQWGQGARNEQYF. CDR3 nucleotides: TGCGCCAGCAGCTCGCAGTGGGGACAGGGGGCGCGTAACGAGCAGTACTTC.

This clone was detected only a few times. A much larger clone lies a single base off, so this may be a read error. Other DNA sequences in the same sample also yield this CDR3. The chain employs TRBV11-2 and TRBJ1-1; D not resolved. V gave up 0 bases and J gave up 2 bases, with 4 bases separating them. The CDR3 consists of 13 residues. CDR1 is SGHAT and CDR2 is FQNNGV in the germline V gene. This CDR3 is CASSLDRNTEAFF. DNA for the CDR3: TGTGCCAGCAGCTTAGACAGAAACACTGAAGCTTTCTTT.

The chain combines TRBV27 with TRBJ2-6, with 14 nucleotides matching TRBD2. The CDR3 totals 19 residues. CDR1 MNHEY and CDR2 SMNVEV come from the germline V gene (reference sequence). The V segment lost 5 bases and the J segment 0 bases; nucleotides outside the gene matches: 6. Here the CDR3 reads CASSLRTSGRTSGANVLTF. The CDR3 nucleotides read TGTGCCAGCAGTCTAAGGACTAGCGGGAGGACCTCTGGGGCCAACGTCCTGACTTTC.

The chain couples TRBV28 to TRBJ2-7; either TRBD1 or TRBD2 may fit D (5 bases each). Germline values: CDR1 MDHEN, CDR2 SYDVKM. The ends were cut back, 2 bases at V and 5 bases at J, with 13 bases in the middle. The CDR3 contains 14 residues. CDR3 protein: CASSLGDRLHEQYF. The CDR3 nucleotides read TGTGCCAGCAGTTTAGGGGACCGACTCCACGAGCAGTACTTC.

The chain couples TRBV28 to TRBJ1-4; D is possibly TRBD1 (5 bases). V shed 1 base and J shed 4 bases, with 13 bases lying between them. The CDR3 extends over 16 amino acids. Germline CDR1 and CDR2: MDHEN and SYDVKM. CDR3 coding DNA: TGTGCCAGCAGTTTATTTCGCAGGGTAGTTAATGAAAAACTGTTTTTT. Residues: CASSLFRRVVNEKLFF.

The genes are TRBV6-5 and TRBJ1-2; TRBD1 is a possible D gene (6 bases). This CDR3 region has 13 residues. Germline V gene data show CDR1 as MNHEY and CDR2 as SVGAGI. Trimming left V 2 bases short and J 4 bases short, with 8 bases between. The CDR3 DNA sequence: TGTGCCAGCAGTTACCAGGGGCCCTATGGCTACACCTTC. Amino acids: CASSYQGPYGYTF.

V gene TRBV2 combines with J gene TRBJ1-2; a weak D match, TRBD1 (5 bases). V was clipped by 6 bases and J by 5 bases, with 13 bases between them. The germline CDR1 and CDR2 sequences are SNHLY and FYNNEI. This CDR3 is 13 amino acids long. CDR3 in amino acids: CASRYTGPYGYTF. The CDR3, as DNA: TGTGCCAGCAGGTATACAGGCCCTTATGGCTACACCTTC. Supplemented by reference TRBV2 and TRBJ1-2, the full variable domain reads EPEVTQTPSHQVTQMGQEVILRCVPISNHLYFYWYRQILGQKVEFLVSFYNNEISEKSEIFDDQFSVERPDGSNFTLKIRSTKLEDSAMYFCASRYTGPYGYTFGSGTRLTVV.

This chain uses TRBV7-3 with TRBJ1-1; D perhaps matches TRBD1 (5 bases). V lost 7 bases and J lost 1, with 16 bases in between. CDR3 length equals 15 residues. Germline V gene lookup returns CDR1 SGHTA and CDR2 FQGTGA. The CDR3 sequence is CASNSGGRTNTEAFF. CDR3 bases: TGTGCCAGCAATTCGGGGGGACGGACGAACACTGAAGCTTTCTTT.

The rearrangement links TRBV2 to TRBJ2-7, with D possibly matching TRBD1 (6 bases). Looked up from germline, CDR1 is SNHLY and CDR2 is FYNNEI. This CDR3 has 14 amino acids. V was shortened by 2 bases and J by 2 bases, with 10 bases between the two germline ends. The CDR3 reads CASSEQGSAYEQYF. The CDR3 DNA reads as TGTGCCAGCAGTGAACAGGGGTCCGCCTACGAGCAGTACTTC.

The J gene is TRBJ1-1, the V gene TRBV5-1, with D perhaps TRBD1 (5 bases). Germline lookup yields CDR1 SGHRS and CDR2 YFSETQ. The CDR3 is 11 residues long. Deletions cut 9 bases from V and 5 bases from J, with 11 bases between. DNA for the CDR3: TGCGCCACCAAAGGGGAGACTGAAGCTTTCTTT. Translating gives CATKGETEAFF.

The genes are TRBV28 and TRBJ1-5, with D possibly being TRBD1 (5 bases). Germline lookup yields CDR1 MDHEN and CDR2 SYDVKM. The CDR3 length is 17 residues. V lost 7 bases and J lost 0, with 19 bases in between. CDR3: CASNSGGKEYSNQPQHF. For the CDR3, the DNA is TGTGCCAGCAACTCCGGGGGGAAAGAATATAGCAATCAGCCCCAGCATTTT.

For this clone: The same CDR3 is also encoded by other DNA sequences in this sample. CDR3 protein: CAWSVQGASPLHF. CDR3 nucleotide sequence: TGTGCCTGGAGTGTACAGGGAGCATCACCCCTCCACTTT. This chain connects TRBV30 to TRBJ1-6, with TRBD1 as a possible D gene (6 bases). The germline V gene encodes CDR1 GTSNPN and CDR2 SVGIG (reference sequence). Trimming removed 0 bases at V and 10 bases at J, with 10 bases between. This CDR3 is built from 13 residues.

The gene calls are TRBV15 and TRBJ1-4; tentative D call: TRBD1 (6 bases). Germline-derived CDR1 and CDR2 are LNHNV and YYDKDF (reference sequence). Trimming shortened V by 1 base and J by 4 bases, and 13 bases separated the two germline ends. This CDR3 contains 16 residues. The CDR3: CATSRARQAVNEKLFF. DNA for the CDR3: TGTGCCACCAGCAGAGCGAGACAGGCAGTTAATGAAAAACTGTTTTTT. The full variable domain, in which reference TRBV15 and TRBJ1-4 provide the parts outside the CDR3, is DAMVIQNPRYQVTQFGKPVTLSCSQTLNHNVMYWYQQKSSQAPKLLFHYYDKDFNNEADTPDNFQSRRPNTSFCFLDIRSPGLGDTAMYLCATSRARQAVNEKLFFGSGTQLSVL.